This T cell receptor (beta chain) was captured in a study of human T cells and chemical hapten exposure. Study-level background: Minor pooled library volume differences mainly drove per-sample TCR yield variation. Study findings and constraints: Compared to controls, expanded TCRs made significantly more large clusters of similar CDR3s.

The CDR3 contains 15 residues. J lost 8 bases, V lost 5 bases, and 13 bases had no gene match. Germline loops: CDR1 SEHNR, CDR2 FQNEAQ (reference sequence). Each CDR3 protein is one row after TCRdb ran MiXCR on the RACE reads. The data contain over 100,000 distinct CDR3 sequences, about a tenth of them singletons. As for this clonotype: Its antigen remains unidentified. A single base separates this from a much larger clone, so it may be a read error.

Documented time point: patch test 2, 6 weeks after DPC sensitization. Treatment here: therapeutic diphenylcyclopropenone sensitization with weekly scalp DPC. Suited to DPC and affected by alopecia, the donors ranged from 18 to 70 years old. The clonotype comes from a woman in her 40s with alopecia areata. Some clones in this sample may be carry-over from other donors' samples. The chain uses TRBV7-9 and TRBJ2-7; 9 positions agree with TRBD1. This material consisted of whole blood, taken in connection with sensitization to the hapten diphenylcyclopropenone (DPC). The CDR3 here is CASSPSRTGVHKQYF. DNA of the CDR3: TGTGCCAGCAGCCCCTCGAGGACAGGGGTCCACAAGCAGTACTTC.